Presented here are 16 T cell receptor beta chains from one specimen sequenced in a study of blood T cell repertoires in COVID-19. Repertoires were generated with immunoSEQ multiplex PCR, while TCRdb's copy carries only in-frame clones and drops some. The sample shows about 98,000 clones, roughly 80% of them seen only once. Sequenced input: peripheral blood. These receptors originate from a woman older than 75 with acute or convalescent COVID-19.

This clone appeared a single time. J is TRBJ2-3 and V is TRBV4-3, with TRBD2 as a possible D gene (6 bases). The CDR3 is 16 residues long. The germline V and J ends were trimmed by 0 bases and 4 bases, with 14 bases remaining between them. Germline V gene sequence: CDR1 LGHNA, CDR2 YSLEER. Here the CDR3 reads CASSQEPATSADTQYF. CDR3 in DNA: TGCGCCAGCAGCCAAGAGCCCGCGACTAGTGCAGATACGCAGTATTTT.

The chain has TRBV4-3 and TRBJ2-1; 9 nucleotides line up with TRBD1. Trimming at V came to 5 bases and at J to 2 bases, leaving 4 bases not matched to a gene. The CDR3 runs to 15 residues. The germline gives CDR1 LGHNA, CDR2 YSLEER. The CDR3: CASSGTGGPYNEQFF. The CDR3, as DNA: TGCGCCAGCAGCGGAACAGGGGGCCCCTACAATGAGCAGTTCTTC.

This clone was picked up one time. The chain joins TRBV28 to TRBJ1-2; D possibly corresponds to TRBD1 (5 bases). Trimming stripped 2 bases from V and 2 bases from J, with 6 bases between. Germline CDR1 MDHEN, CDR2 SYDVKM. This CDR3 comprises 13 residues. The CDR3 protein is CASSLRGNYGYTF. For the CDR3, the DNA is TGTGCCAGCAGTTTACGGGGGAACTATGGCTACACCTTC.

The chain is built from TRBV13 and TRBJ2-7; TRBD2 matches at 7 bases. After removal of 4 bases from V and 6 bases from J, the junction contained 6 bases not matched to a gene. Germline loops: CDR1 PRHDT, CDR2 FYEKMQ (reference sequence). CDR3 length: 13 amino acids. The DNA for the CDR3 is TGTGCCAGCAGCTACGGGGAGGGTAGCGAGCAGTACTTC. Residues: CASSYGEGSEQYF.

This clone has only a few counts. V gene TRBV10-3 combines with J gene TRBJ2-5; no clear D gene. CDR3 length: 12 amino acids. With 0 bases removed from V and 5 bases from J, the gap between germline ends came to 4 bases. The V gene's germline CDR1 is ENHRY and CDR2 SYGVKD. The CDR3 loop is CAISESRETQYF. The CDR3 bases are TGTGCCATCAGTGAGTCGAGGGAGACCCAGTACTTC.

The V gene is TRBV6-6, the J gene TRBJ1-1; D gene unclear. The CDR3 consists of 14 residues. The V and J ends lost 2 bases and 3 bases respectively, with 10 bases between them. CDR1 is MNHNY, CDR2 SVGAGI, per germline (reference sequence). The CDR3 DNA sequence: TGTGCCAGCAGTTACGGTCCGAGGGACACTGAAGCTTTCTTT. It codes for CASSYGPRDTEAFF.

The CDR3: CASNQGVQGYTF. Written as DNA, the CDR3 is TGTGCCAGTAATCAGGGTGTCCAGGGCTACACCTTC. V usage is TRBV19 and J usage is TRBJ1-2; a possible D gene is TRBD1 (5 bases). Germline V gene data show CDR1 as LNHDA and CDR2 as SQIVND (reference sequence). The CDR3 covers 12 residues. V lost 7 bases and J lost 8, with 14 bases in between.

The CDR3 DNA is TGCGCCAGCGGATCGGGTCCAGATCATCCACCCCTCCACTTT. Its protein is CASGSGPDHPPLHF. The rearrangement links TRBV5-1 to TRBJ1-6; D is unclear. The germline gives CDR1 SGHRS, CDR2 YFSETQ. This CDR3 contains 14 residues. V lost 7 bases, J lost 11 bases, and 19 bases lay in between.

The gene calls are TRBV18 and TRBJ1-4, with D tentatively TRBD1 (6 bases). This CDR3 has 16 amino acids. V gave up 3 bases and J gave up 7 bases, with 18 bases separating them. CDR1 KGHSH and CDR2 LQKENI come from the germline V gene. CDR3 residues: CASSPSSPGDGEKLFF. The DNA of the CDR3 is TGTGCCAGCTCACCCTCTTCGCCAGGGGACGGTGAAAAACTGTTTTTT.

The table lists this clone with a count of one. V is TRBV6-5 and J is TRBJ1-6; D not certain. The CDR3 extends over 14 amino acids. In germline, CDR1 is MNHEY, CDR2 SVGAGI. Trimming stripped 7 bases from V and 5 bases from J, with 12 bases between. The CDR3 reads CASTKGRDNSPLHF. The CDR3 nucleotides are TGTGCCAGCACCAAAGGGAGGGATAATTCACCCCTCCACTTT.

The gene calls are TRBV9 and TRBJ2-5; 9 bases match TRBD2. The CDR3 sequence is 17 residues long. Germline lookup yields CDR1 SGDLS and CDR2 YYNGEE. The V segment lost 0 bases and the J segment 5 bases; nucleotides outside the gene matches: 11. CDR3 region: CASSVEGSGGIGETQYF. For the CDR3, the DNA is TGTGCCAGCAGCGTAGAAGGTAGCGGGGGTATTGGGGAGACCCAGTACTTC.

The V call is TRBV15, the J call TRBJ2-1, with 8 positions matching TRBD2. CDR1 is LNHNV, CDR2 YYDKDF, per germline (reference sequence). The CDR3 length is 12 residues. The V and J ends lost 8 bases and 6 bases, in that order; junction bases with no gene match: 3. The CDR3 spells CATLSGGNEQFF. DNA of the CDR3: TGTGCCACCCTGAGCGGGGGCAATGAGCAGTTCTTC.

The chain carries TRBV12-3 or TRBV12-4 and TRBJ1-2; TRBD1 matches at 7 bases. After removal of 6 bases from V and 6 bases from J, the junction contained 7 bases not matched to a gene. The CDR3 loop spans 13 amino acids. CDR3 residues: CASSSGTANGYTF. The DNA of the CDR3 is TGTGCCAGCAGCTCCGGGACAGCAAATGGCTACACCTTC.

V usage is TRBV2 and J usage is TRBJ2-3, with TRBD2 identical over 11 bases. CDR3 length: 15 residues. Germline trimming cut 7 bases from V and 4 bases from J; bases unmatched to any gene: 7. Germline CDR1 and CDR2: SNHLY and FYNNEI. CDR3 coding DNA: TGTGCCAGCACCTTTAGCGGGAGGGGGGCAGATACGCAGTATTTT. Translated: CASTFSGRGADTQYF. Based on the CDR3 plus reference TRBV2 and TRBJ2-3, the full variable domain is EPEVTQTPSHQVTQMGQEVILRCVPISNHLYFYWYRQILGQKVEFLVSFYNNEISEKSEIFDDQFSVERPDGSNFTLKIRSTKLEDSAMYFCASTFSGRGADTQYFGPGTRLTVL.

CDR3 region: CASSLAQGFNSPLHF. The CDR3 DNA reads TGTGCCAGCAGTTTAGCACAGGGTTTTAATTCACCCCTCCACTTT. J is TRBJ1-6 and V is TRBV28, with D maybe TRBD1 (6 bases). V lost 2 bases to trimming and J lost 6 bases, with 11 bases between them. Looked up from germline, CDR1 is MDHEN and CDR2 is SYDVKM. CDR3 length: 15 residues.

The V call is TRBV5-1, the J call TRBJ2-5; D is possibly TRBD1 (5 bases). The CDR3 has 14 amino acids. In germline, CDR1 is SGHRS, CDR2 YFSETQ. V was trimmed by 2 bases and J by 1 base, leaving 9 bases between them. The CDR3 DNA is TGCGCCAGCAGCTTCTCAGGGCTCCAAGAGACCCAGTACTTC. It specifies CASSFSGLQETQYF. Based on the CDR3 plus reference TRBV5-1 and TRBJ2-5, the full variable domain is KAGVTQTPRYLIKTRGQQVTLSCSPISGHRSVSWYQQTPGQGLQFLFEYFSETQRNKGNFPGRFSGRQFSNSRSEMNVSTLELGDSALYLCASSFSGLQETQYFGPGTRLLVL.